This T cell receptor (beta chain) is from a study of blood T cell repertoires in COVID-19 (TCRdb year 2020). With regard to the full study: The collaborator samples originated in the United States, Italy and Spain and spanned the acute and convalescent phases of COVID-19. The prospective study material was composed of cDNA or gDNA derived from T cells, B-cell-depleted T cells, or PBMCs. Subjects who had been exposed to COVID-19, were actively infected with it, or had recovered from it provided the deeply sampled blood TCRbeta repertoires that made up the dataset. Where available, HLA class I and class II types were obtained from metadata supplied by the sample provider rather than from assay-based typing. Nearly every sample came with metadata listing a de-identified subject ID, COVID-19 status, age in years and sex. The samples were drawn from two sources: the first 160 participants of the ongoing ImmuneRACE study, and 1,000 to 1,500 subjects contributed by 6 global collaborators. The repertoires were made available in a free public database intended to serve as a resource for research on the immune response to SARS-CoV-2. The paper's findings and limits, for the study overall: How much clinical and demographic metadata was included differed by source and by participant, and the metadata was provided uncurated.

On this clone itself: Which antigen it targets is not known. No base quality information exists; no much larger clone differs at one position.

The CDR3 runs 17 amino acids, cysteine and phenylalanine included. The entry retains the CDR3 DNA only, 51 bases that are in frame from base 1. For CDR1 and CDR2, the germline V gene lists KGHSH and LQKENI. V trim: 6 bases; J trim: 0 bases; unmatched bases: 11. Whole blood was collected in K2EDTA tubes by collaborating institutions according to the institutions' own protocols. Collaborator samples were shipped for TCRbeta analysis as frozen whole blood, isolated PBMCs, or DNA extracted from either sample type. The immunoSEQ Assay, a bias-controlled multiplex PCR, was used to amplify TCRbeta CDR3 regions from genomic DNA. In the source study's methods: The number of nucleated cells in each sample was estimated from the amplification of reference gene primers within the assay. To quantify the absolute abundance of each unique TCRbeta CDR3 rearrangement, sequence reads were collapsed and filtered. For each sample, productive Simpson clonality was calculated by taking the square root of Simpson's diversity index across productive rearrangements. TCRdb took over this immuneACCESS table, retaining in-frame rearrangements with V and J assigned. Such tables are incomplete; in checked studies, under half of the missing clones stem from an unresolved V gene, and the remainder is unexplained. That table furnishes V, J and clone size, whereas the DNA furnished D and trimming. The sample records some 150,000 clones, roughly 86% of which are singletons. The ten top clones hold around 1.5% of the sample.

Material: peripheral blood. The sequence came from a woman in her forties or fifties with acute or convalescent COVID-19. The chain is made from TRBV18 and TRBJ1-1; 9 bases in the middle match TRBD1. The CDR3 has the sequence CASSTRDRVLLNTEAFF. The DNA sequence reads TGTGCCAGCTCCACCCGGGACAGGGTCCTCCTGAACACTGAAGCTTTCTTT.